Below are 26 T cell receptor beta chains sequenced from a single sample in a study of identical twins. Each CDR3 protein gets one entry after TCRdb re-called the 5' RACE reads with MiXCR. The repertoire holds approximately 410,000 distinct CDR3 sequences, with 18% as singletons. Material: naive T cells sorted from blood. Receptors were obtained from a man aged 50-59 years in good health.

The J gene is TRBJ2-3, the V gene TRBV4-2; D not resolved. The germline V gene encodes CDR1 LGHNA and CDR2 YNFKEQ. Between the trimmed V and J ends, which lost 1 base and 1 base, there was a span of 12 bases. This CDR3 region has 16 residues. CDR3 coding DNA: TGTGCCAGCAGCCAAGCACATAATACGGGCACAGATACGCAGTATTTT. It specifies CASSQAHNTGTDTQYF.

For the CDR3, the DNA is TGTGCCAGCAGAGTATCGGCTAGCACAGATACGCAGTATTTT. This sequence encodes CASRVSASTDTQYF. The J gene is TRBJ2-3, the V gene TRBV6-2 or TRBV6-3, with unresolved D. CDR1 and CDR2 (germline): MNHEY, SVGEGT. V lost 6 bases and J lost 0, with 10 bases in between. This CDR3 comprises 14 residues.

The chain carries TRBV20-1 and TRBJ2-5; no clear D. The CDR3 is made up of 13 amino acids. CDR1 DFQATT and CDR2 SNEGSKA come from the germline V gene (reference sequence). Trimming removed 3 bases at V and 0 bases at J, with 8 bases between. The DNA for the CDR3 is TGCAGTGCTAGCCCAGCCGACCAAGAGACCCAGTACTTC. The encoded protein is CSASPADQETQYF.

This clonotype showed up just a few times. J is TRBJ2-1 and V is TRBV4-3, with D uncertain. The CDR3 consists of 15 residues. Trimming removed 1 base from V and 3 bases from J, with 10 bases in between. Germline V gene sequence: CDR1 LGHNA, CDR2 YSLEER. The CDR3 region has the DNA TGCGCCAGCAGCCAAGGTCCAGGAGTCTACAATGAGCAGTTCTTC. The encoded protein is CASSQGPGVYNEQFF.

This clonotype showed up just a few times. The rearrangement joins TRBV5-1 to TRBJ2-1, with 8 bases aligning to TRBD1. The V and J ends lost 4 bases and 4 bases, in that order; junction bases with no gene match: 13. In germline, CDR1 is SGHRS, CDR2 YFSETQ. This CDR3 is 17 amino acids long. The CDR3 is CASSPQTGAFKYNEQFF. CDR3 coding DNA: TGCGCCAGCAGCCCTCAGACAGGGGCGTTTAAGTACAATGAGCAGTTCTTC.

This clonotype occurred many times. This chain uses TRBV6-6 with TRBJ1-2; unclear D gene. V lost 5 bases and J 6 bases, leaving 13 bases between the germline ends. Per germline, CDR1 MNHNY and CDR2 SVGAGI (reference sequence). CDR3 length: 13 residues. The CDR3 DNA is TGTGCCAGCAGTCCGAACCGGGAGAATGGCTACACCTTC. Translation gives CASSPNRENGYTF.

The V gene is TRBV20-1, the J gene TRBJ2-1, with TRBD1 matching 11 bases. Per germline, CDR1 DFQATT and CDR2 SNEGSKA (reference sequence). Trimming at V came to 5 bases and at J to 9 bases, leaving 9 bases not matched to a gene. This CDR3 is built from 14 residues. The CDR3 spells CSAPRDRGAGEQFF. Here the CDR3 DNA reads TGCAGTGCTCCCCGGGACAGGGGGGCCGGTGAGCAGTTCTTC.

V and J are TRBV15 and TRBJ2-4; 12 nucleotides match TRBD2. CDR3 length: 15 residues. V lost 8 bases to trimming and J lost 7 bases; unmatched junction nucleotides: 9. Germline V CDR1 and CDR2: LNHNV, YYDKDF (reference sequence). The CDR3 region has the DNA TGTGCCACCCTCCTAGCGGGAGGGCCGGGGAACATTCAGTACTTC. Protein: CATLLAGGPGNIQYF. The full variable domain, with the rest looked up from reference TRBV15 and TRBJ2-4, is DAMVIQNPRYQVTQFGKPVTLSCSQTLNHNVMYWYQQKSSQAPKLLFHYYDKDFNNEADTPDNFQSRRPNTSFCFLDIRSPGLGDTAMYLCATLLAGGPGNIQYFGAGTRLSVL.

V is TRBV6-2 or TRBV6-3 and J is TRBJ2-5; TRBD1 agrees at 12 bases. In germline, CDR1 is MNHEY, CDR2 SVGEGT. This CDR3 comprises 15 residues. The V and J ends lost 5 bases and 7 bases, in that order; junction bases with no gene match: 8. CDR3 nucleotide sequence: TGTGCCAGCAGTCTCCGGGACAGGGGGCGCGGGACCCAGTACTTC. Translated, it gives CASSLRDRGRGTQYF.

The V and J genes are TRBV19 and TRBJ1-5; no clear D gene. Deletions cut 6 bases from V and 0 bases from J, with 9 bases between. The CDR3 has 14 residues. Germline lookup yields CDR1 LNHDA and CDR2 SQIVND (reference sequence). CDR3 amino acids: CASRRFDSNQPQHF. The CDR3 DNA is TGTGCCAGTAGAAGATTTGATAGCAATCAGCCCCAGCATTTT.

CDR3 loop: CASSSWRENTGELFF. As DNA, the CDR3 is TGTGCCAGCTCGAGCTGGCGGGAGAACACCGGGGAGCTGTTTTTT. V is TRBV7-9 and J is TRBJ2-2; tentative D call: TRBD2 (6 bases). This CDR3 has 15 residues. Germline V gene sequence: CDR1 SEHNR, CDR2 FQNEAQ (reference sequence). V lost 8 bases and J 1 base, leaving 14 bases between the germline ends.

This clonotype was seen more than once but under ten times. The chain couples TRBV9 to TRBJ1-2; D not certain. CDR1 is SGDLS and CDR2 is YYNGEE in the germline V gene. V was clipped by 2 bases and J by 2 bases, with 10 bases between them. This CDR3 region has 14 residues. In nucleotides, the CDR3 is TGTGCCAGCAGCGTCCACGAGGCGAACTATGGCTACACCTTC. This translates into CASSVHEANYGYTF.

This clonotype occurred a few times. V and J are TRBV7-8 and TRBJ2-3; 9 nucleotides agree with TRBD1. Germline CDR1 is SGHVS and CDR2 is FQNEAQ. After removal of 1 base from V and 2 bases from J, the junction contained 7 bases not matched to a gene. The CDR3 runs 17 residues. This CDR3 is CASSLVFRTGATDTQYF. The CDR3 DNA reads as TGTGCCAGCAGCTTAGTTTTTAGGACAGGGGCCACAGATACGCAGTATTTT.

Notes on this clonotype: The limits of the CDR3 on the DNA are not certain, so only TCRdb's listed CDR3 is given. The V call is TRBV11-2, the J call TRBJ2-2. With termini counted, the CDR3 has 15 amino acids. CDR1 and CDR2 (germline): SGHAT, FQNNGV. CDR3 region: CASSLYIMGRGSCFF.

This sequence joins TRBV6-5 and TRBJ1-3; TRBD1 is a possible D gene (5 bases). The germline V gene has CDR1 MNHEY and CDR2 SVGAGI. The CDR3 is made up of 16 amino acids. Deletions cut 0 bases from V and 0 bases from J, with 9 bases between. The CDR3 loop reads CASSYSAGLSGNTIYF. For the CDR3, the DNA is TGTGCCAGCAGTTACTCGGCAGGGCTCTCTGGAAACACCATATATTTT.

This clonotype was recorded a few times. The chain couples TRBV20-1 to TRBJ1-1, with D perhaps TRBD1 (5 bases). From germline, CDR1 is DFQATT and CDR2 SNEGSKA (reference sequence). V was cut by 2 bases and J by 11 bases, with 27 bases left in between. This CDR3 is 16 amino acids long. In DNA, the CDR3 is TGCAGTGCTAGACTCTCGGGCCTCAGGGACCCCAGGCACGCTTTCTTT. Translating it yields CSARLSGLRDPRHAFF.

There are many counts of this clonotype. This sequence joins TRBV18 and TRBJ2-1; tentatively, D is TRBD2 (5 bases). V was cut by 2 bases and J by 6 bases, with 11 bases left in between. The CDR3 has 14 residues. CDR1 and CDR2 (germline): KGHSH, LQKENI. Here the CDR3 reads CASSPASRPNEQFF. The CDR3 DNA reads TGTGCCAGCTCACCAGCTAGCAGACCCAATGAGCAGTTCTTC.

As DNA, the CDR3 is TGTGCCATCAGTGATTCCATTAGCGGCCTCTCCTACGAGCAGTACTTC. This translates into CAISDSISGLSYEQYF. The genes are TRBV10-3 and TRBJ2-7; the D gene is possibly TRBD2 (6 bases). Trimming left V 3 bases short and J 0 bases short, with 15 bases between. The CDR3 length is 16 residues. Germline CDR1 and CDR2: ENHRY and SYGVKD.

This clonotype has ten or more counts. This CDR3 is CSARGQVLLAFF. Here the CDR3 DNA reads TGCAGTGCTAGAGGACAAGTTCTTTTGGCTTTCTTT. The chain uses TRBV20-1 and TRBJ1-1; D unresolved. Trimming took off 1 base at V and 11 bases at J, with 14 bases between the two ends. The germline CDR1 and CDR2 sequences are DFQATT and SNEGSKA (reference sequence). This CDR3 has 12 amino acids.

Only a few counts were recorded for this clonotype. This chain links TRBV4-3 with TRBJ1-4, with D unclear. The germline CDR1 and CDR2 sequences are LGHNA and YSLEER. The CDR3 has 16 amino acids. V lost 4 bases and J lost 6, with 18 bases in between. CDR3 sequence reads: CASSPGRAVEDEKLFF. CDR3 nucleotide sequence: TGCGCCAGCAGCCCGGGGAGGGCCGTCGAGGATGAAAAACTGTTTTTT.

This clonotype has more than one count but fewer than ten. The chain carries TRBV6-5 and TRBJ2-1; D not certain. The CDR3 has 14 amino acids. V lost 2 bases and J lost 8, with 13 bases in between. Germline-derived CDR1 and CDR2 are MNHEY and SVGAGI. CDR3 amino acids: CASSYRLVDDEQFF. CDR3 bases: TGTGCCAGCAGTTACAGGCTAGTCGACGATGAGCAGTTCTTC.

This clonotype was recorded a few times. This chain links TRBV5-4 with TRBJ1-5; no clear D gene. This CDR3 comprises 12 residues. Trimming removed 1 base at V and 7 bases at J, with 6 bases between. The germline V gene encodes CDR1 SGHNT and CDR2 YYREEE (reference sequence). CDR3 sequence: CASSLPGQPQHF. The DNA for the CDR3 is TGTGCCAGCAGCTTGCCCGGGCAGCCCCAGCATTTT.

This clonotype was counted between two and nine times. For the CDR3, the DNA is TGTGCCAGCAGCTTAGACGGGGGCGAGGAGACCCAGTACTTC. Amino acids: CASSLDGGEETQYF. The chain links TRBV7-2 to TRBJ2-5, with D perhaps matching TRBD1 or TRBD2 (6 bases each). The CDR3 is made up of 14 amino acids. V lost 1 base and J 5 bases, leaving 11 bases between the germline ends. Germline values: CDR1 SGHTA, CDR2 FQGNSA.

This clonotype was counted between two and nine times. The chain recombines TRBV20-1 with TRBJ2-1; perhaps TRBD2 as D (5 bases). Trimming took 3 bases from V and 5 from J, leaving 17 bases between them. This CDR3 is 15 amino acids long. Germline CDR1 reads DFQATT; CDR2 reads SNEGSKA (reference sequence). As DNA, the CDR3 is TGCAGTGCTAGCCCTTCCGGGCTCGGGGACAATGAGCAGTTCTTC. Protein sequence: CSASPSGLGDNEQFF.

This clonotype has only a few counts. The J gene is TRBJ2-2, the V gene TRBV5-6, with TRBD2 as a possible D gene (6 bases). The CDR3 sequence is 18 residues long. CDR1 is SGHDT and CDR2 is YYEEEE in the germline V gene. V lost 4 bases, J lost 0 bases, and 19 bases lay in between. CDR3 bases: TGTGCCAGCAGCCCCGGGACTGGATATCTCCCGAACACCGGGGAGCTGTTTTTT. Its translation: CASSPGTGYLPNTGELFF.

The genes are TRBV10-2 and TRBJ2-5; D perhaps matches TRBD1 (6 bases). The CDR3 totals 13 residues. The ends were cut back, 7 bases at V and 4 bases at J, with 13 bases in the middle. From germline, CDR1 is WSHSY and CDR2 SAAADI. The CDR3 bases are TGCGCCAGCAAAATACAGGGCTCAGAGACCCAGTACTTC. Translation gives CASKIQGSETQYF.